These 19 T cell receptor beta chains share one sample of origin, sequenced in a study of control samples from healthy donors and cancer patients (dated by TCRdb to 2019 to 2021). The library was made by the immunoSEQ multiplex PCR assay. TCRdb provides this immuneACCESS table in a form limited to in-frame rearrangements. Some clones are lacking; in checked studies, under half of them reflect an unresolved V gene, and why the rest are absent is not known. A total of under 80,000 clones appear in this sample, roughly 94% of them only once. The ten top clones hold approximately 5.7% of the sample. The source material was blood. The receptors shown here come from a woman between 35 and 50 years old in good health.

The V call is TRBV4-1, the J call TRBJ1-1, with D possibly TRBD1 on 6 matching bases. This CDR3 has 18 residues. V gave up 1 base and J gave up 4 bases, with 22 bases separating them. CDR1 MGHRA and CDR2 YSYEKL come from the germline V gene. The CDR3 nucleotides read TGCGCCAGCAGCCAAGGGTGGGGTTCGGCCGGGACACTCACTGAAGCTTTCTTT. Protein: CASSQGWGSAGTLTEAFF.

The chain combines TRBV5-4 with TRBJ1-5, with D maybe TRBD1 (5 bases). The CDR3 loop spans 14 amino acids. The germline gives CDR1 SGHNT, CDR2 YYREEE (reference sequence). The V end was cut by 4 bases, the J end by 1 base, with 9 bases between. The CDR3 coding sequence is TGTGCCAGCAGCAGCAGGGAGAGCAATCAGCCCCAGCATTTT. Translated, it gives CASSSRESNQPQHF.

The chain employs TRBV28 and TRBJ2-1, with 7 positions matching TRBD1. The length of the CDR3 is 12 residues. Per the germline V gene, CDR1 is MDHEN and CDR2 is SYDVKM. Germline trimming cut 5 bases from V and 16 bases from J; bases unmatched to any gene: 11. The chain's CDR3 is CASSTPGQSDFF. The CDR3 nucleotides are TGTGCCAGCAGTACCCCGGGACAGTCCGATTTCTTC. Looking up the rest from reference TRBV28 and TRBJ2-1 gives the full variable domain: DVKVTQSSRYLVKRTGEKVFLECVQDMDHENMFWYRQDPGLGLRLIYFSYDVKMKEKGDIPEGYSVSREKKERFSLILESASTNQTSMYLCASSTPGQSDFFGPGTRLTVL.

The gene calls are TRBV5-4 and TRBJ2-2, with TRBD2 matching 8 bases. Per germline, CDR1 SGHNT and CDR2 YYREEE (reference sequence). The CDR3 covers 17 residues. V lost 0 bases and J lost 1; bases outside the gene matches: 5. In nucleotides, the CDR3 is TGTGCCAGCAGCTTGGACTTAGCGGGACAGAACACCGGGGAGCTGTTTTTT. Translated, it gives CASSLDLAGQNTGELFF.

This clone is a singleton in its sample. In nucleotides, the CDR3 is TGTGCCAGCAGCCAAGATTCGGCTGTCCCCAGGGCGTACTTC. Amino acid sequence: CASSQDSAVPRAYF. This chain joins TRBV4-2 and TRBJ2-7; weak D call: TRBD1 (5 bases). The germline CDR1 and CDR2 sequences are LGHNA and YNFKEQ. Trimming left V 0 bases short and J 12 bases short, with 18 bases between. This CDR3 spans 14 amino acids.

The chain recombines TRBV15 with TRBJ2-7; the match to TRBD1 covers 9 bases. V shed 0 bases and J 4 bases; nucleotides not matched to a gene: 7. CDR1 and CDR2 from the germline V gene are LNHNV and YYDKDF (reference sequence). The CDR3 sequence is 16 residues long. This chain's CDR3 is CATSRDGGTGKYEQYF. The CDR3 DNA sequence: TGTGCCACCAGCAGAGATGGCGGGACAGGGAAGTACGAGCAGTACTTC.

The chain employs TRBV2 and TRBJ2-2; 7 bases fit TRBD1. The CDR3 has 14 amino acids. V shed 7 bases and J 3 bases; nucleotides not matched to a gene: 5. CDR1 is SNHLY, CDR2 FYNNEI, per germline. The CDR3 DNA reads as TGTGCCAGCAATCCTGACAGGGACACCGGGGAGCTGTTTTTT. It specifies CASNPDRDTGELFF.

The V and J genes are TRBV24-1 and TRBJ1-2; D not resolved. This CDR3 contains 13 residues. CDR1 is KGHDR and CDR2 is SFDVKD in the germline V gene. Between the trimmed V and J ends, which lost 6 bases and 4 bases, there was a span of 11 bases. The CDR3 loop reads CATSIGSSYGYTF. The CDR3 nucleotides read TGTGCCACCAGTATCGGGAGTAGCTATGGCTACACCTTC.

The CDR3 sequence is CASSLLGANTEAFF. Written as DNA, the CDR3 is TGCGCCAGCAGCCTCCTAGGGGCCAACACTGAAGCTTTCTTT. J is TRBJ1-1 and V is TRBV4-1; tentatively, D is TRBD1 (5 bases). CDR1 is MGHRA and CDR2 is YSYEKL in the germline V gene. CDR3 length equals 14 residues. V was clipped by 4 bases and J by 2 bases, with 11 bases between them.

V is TRBV18 and J is TRBJ2-5; D not certain. V lost 3 bases and J lost 4, with 15 bases in between. The germline CDR1 and CDR2 sequences are KGHSH and LQKENI. The CDR3 covers 15 residues. For the CDR3, the DNA is TGTGCCAGCTCACCCGATAGGGCTCCTGGAGAGACCCAGTACTTC. This codes for CASSPDRAPGETQYF.

This clone appeared once. V and J are TRBV7-9 and TRBJ2-7; the match to TRBD1 covers 8 bases. From germline, CDR1 is SEHNR and CDR2 FQNEAQ (reference sequence). The length of the CDR3 is 13 residues. The CDR3 nucleotides read TGTGCAGTTCTAGGACAGGGCAGCTACGAGCAGTACTTC. Its protein product is CAVLGQGSYEQYF.

The chain combines TRBV19 with TRBJ1-1, with D perhaps TRBD1 (6 bases). V was trimmed by 7 bases and J by 6 bases, leaving 21 bases between them. The germline gives CDR1 LNHDA, CDR2 SQIVND (reference sequence). This CDR3 is 15 amino acids long. As DNA, the CDR3 is TGTGCCAGTAAGTCCCTCCCGGGGGGCACCCCTGAAGCTTTCTTT. Protein sequence: CASKSLPGGTPEAFF.

The J gene is TRBJ2-3, the V gene TRBV2, with 10 bases matching TRBD2. The trim removed 9 bases at V and 2 bases at J, leaving 5 bases unmatched. The CDR3 length is 14 residues. The germline V gene encodes CDR1 SNHLY and CDR2 FYNNEI. CDR3 in amino acids: CARLAGDPTDTQYF. CDR3 sequence (DNA): TGTGCCAGGCTAGCGGGGGACCCCACAGATACGCAGTATTTT.

The CDR3: CASSSGQGAFTEAFF. In DNA, the CDR3 is TGTGCCAGCAGTTCGGGACAGGGGGCCTTCACTGAAGCTTTCTTT. The chain recombines TRBV6-5 with TRBJ1-1, with 12 bases matching TRBD1. Trimming removed 4 bases from V and 4 bases from J; junction bases left unmatched: 4. CDR1 and CDR2 (germline): MNHEY, SVGAGI. This CDR3 comprises 15 residues.

This chain links TRBV19 with TRBJ2-1; no definite D call. The germline gives CDR1 LNHDA, CDR2 SQIVND (reference sequence). The CDR3 covers 14 residues. The V gene lost 6 bases and the J gene lost 2 bases, with 11 bases spanning the gap. The CDR3 protein is CASSPAQAYNEQFF. CDR3 sequence (DNA): TGTGCCAGTAGCCCGGCTCAGGCCTACAATGAGCAGTTCTTC. The whole variable domain, remainder taken from reference TRBV19 and TRBJ2-1, is DGGITQSPKYLFRKEGQNVTLSCEQNLNHDAMYWYRQDPGQGLRLIYYSQIVNDFQKGDIAEGYSVSREKKESFPLTVTSAQKNPTAFYLCASSPAQAYNEQFFGPGTRLTVL.

The chain recombines TRBV9 with TRBJ2-3, with TRBD2 matching over 8 bases. The ends lost 5 bases at V and 0 bases at J; junction bases unmatched: 17. Germline V CDR1 and CDR2: SGDLS, YYNGEE. This CDR3 spans 19 amino acids. CDR3: CASSRPLSGGETSTDTQYF. The CDR3 coding sequence is TGTGCCAGCAGTCGACCCTTGAGCGGGGGAGAAACTAGCACAGATACGCAGTATTTT. Full variable domain (outside the CDR3, taken from reference TRBV9 and TRBJ2-3): DSGVTQTPKHLITATGQRVTLRCSPRSGDLSVYWYQQSLDQGLQFLIQYYNGEERAKGNILERFSAQQFPDLHSELNLSSLELGDSALYFCASSRPLSGGETSTDTQYFGPGTRLTVL.

The chain employs TRBV29-1 and TRBJ2-1, with TRBD1 as a possible D gene (5 bases). V was clipped by 5 bases and J by 5 bases, with 16 bases between them. CDR1 and CDR2 from the germline V gene are SQVTM and ANQGSEA. This CDR3 has 14 amino acids. The CDR3 DNA sequence: TGCAGCGTTACAGGTTTGGGGTTTAACAATGAGCAGTTCTTC. It translates to CSVTGLGFNNEQFF.

The chain uses TRBV3-1 (or the pseudogene TRBV3-2) and TRBJ2-7; the D is unclear. The germline V and J ends were trimmed by 2 bases and 3 bases, with 14 bases remaining between them. This CDR3 region has 15 residues. Germline V gene sequence: CDR1 LGHDT, CDR2 YNNKEL (reference sequence). The CDR3 DNA is TGTGCCAGCAGCCAAATCTCTCCACCTATCTACGAGCAGTACTTC. This encodes CASSQISPPIYEQYF.

The rearrangement links TRBV6-5 to TRBJ2-7, with 10 bases that match TRBD1. The V gene's germline CDR1 is MNHEY and CDR2 SVGAGI. This CDR3 spans 14 amino acids. J lost 4 bases, V lost 6 bases, and 6 bases had no gene match. CDR3 region: CASRKGQGSYEQYF. As DNA, the CDR3 is TGTGCCAGCAGAAAGGGACAGGGGAGTTACGAGCAGTACTTC.